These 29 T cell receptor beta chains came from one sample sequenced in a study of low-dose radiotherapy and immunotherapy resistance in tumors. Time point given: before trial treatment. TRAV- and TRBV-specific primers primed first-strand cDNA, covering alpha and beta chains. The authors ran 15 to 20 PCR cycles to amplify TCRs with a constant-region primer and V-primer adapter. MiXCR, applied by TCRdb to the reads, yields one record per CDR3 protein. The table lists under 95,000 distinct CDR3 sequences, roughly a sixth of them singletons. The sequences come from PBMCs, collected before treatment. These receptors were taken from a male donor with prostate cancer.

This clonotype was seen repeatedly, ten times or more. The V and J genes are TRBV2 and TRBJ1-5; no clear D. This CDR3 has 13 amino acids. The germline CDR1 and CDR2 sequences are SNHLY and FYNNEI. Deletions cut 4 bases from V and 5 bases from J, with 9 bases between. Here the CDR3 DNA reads TGTGCCAGCAGTGGAGTAAGGGATCAGCCCCAGCATTTT. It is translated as CASSGVRDQPQHF.

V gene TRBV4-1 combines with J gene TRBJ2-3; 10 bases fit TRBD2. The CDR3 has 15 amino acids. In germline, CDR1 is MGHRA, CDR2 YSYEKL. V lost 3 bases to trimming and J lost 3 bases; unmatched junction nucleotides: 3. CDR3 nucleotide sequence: TGCGCCAGCAGCCAGCCGGGACTAGCGACAGATACGCAGTATTTT. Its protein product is CASSQPGLATDTQYF.

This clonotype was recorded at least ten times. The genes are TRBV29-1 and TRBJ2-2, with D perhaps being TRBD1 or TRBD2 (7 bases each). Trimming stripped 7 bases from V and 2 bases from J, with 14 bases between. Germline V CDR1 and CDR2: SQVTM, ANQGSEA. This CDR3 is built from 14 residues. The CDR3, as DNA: TGCAGCGCCGGGGGGACAGCTAACACCGGGGAGCTGTTTTTT. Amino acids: CSAGGTANTGELFF.

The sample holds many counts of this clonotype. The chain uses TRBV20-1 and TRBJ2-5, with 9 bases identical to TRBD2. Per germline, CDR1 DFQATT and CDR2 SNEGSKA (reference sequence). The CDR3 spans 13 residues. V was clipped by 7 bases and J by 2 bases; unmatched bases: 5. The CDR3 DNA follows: TGCAGTGTACCGGCGGGGGGGCAAGAGACCCAGTACTTC. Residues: CSVPAGGQETQYF.

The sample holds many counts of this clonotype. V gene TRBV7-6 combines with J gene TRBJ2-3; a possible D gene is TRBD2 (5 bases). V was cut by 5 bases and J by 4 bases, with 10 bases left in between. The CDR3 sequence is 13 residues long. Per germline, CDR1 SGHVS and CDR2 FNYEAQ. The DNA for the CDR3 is TGTGCCAGCAGCAGAACTAGGGCAGATACGCAGTATTTT. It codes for CASSRTRADTQYF.

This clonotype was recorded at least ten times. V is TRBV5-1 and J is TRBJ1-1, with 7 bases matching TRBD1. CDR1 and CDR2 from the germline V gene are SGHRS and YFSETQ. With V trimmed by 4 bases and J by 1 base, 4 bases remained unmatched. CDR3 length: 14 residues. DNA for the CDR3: TGCGCCAGCAGCCCGAGGGGGCAGAACACTGAAGCTTTCTTT. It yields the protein CASSPRGQNTEAFF. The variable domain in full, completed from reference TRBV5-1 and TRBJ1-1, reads KAGVTQTPRYLIKTRGQQVTLSCSPISGHRSVSWYQQTPGQGLQFLFEYFSETQRNKGNFPGRFSGRQFSNSRSEMNVSTLELGDSALYLCASSPRGQNTEAFFGQGTRLTVV.

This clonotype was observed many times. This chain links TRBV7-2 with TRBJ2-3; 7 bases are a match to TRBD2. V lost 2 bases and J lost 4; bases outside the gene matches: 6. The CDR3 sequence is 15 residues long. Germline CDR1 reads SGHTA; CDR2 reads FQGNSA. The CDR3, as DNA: TGTGCCAGCAGCTTATTCCTTGGGGGGGCAGATACGCAGTATTTT. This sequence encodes CASSLFLGGADTQYF.

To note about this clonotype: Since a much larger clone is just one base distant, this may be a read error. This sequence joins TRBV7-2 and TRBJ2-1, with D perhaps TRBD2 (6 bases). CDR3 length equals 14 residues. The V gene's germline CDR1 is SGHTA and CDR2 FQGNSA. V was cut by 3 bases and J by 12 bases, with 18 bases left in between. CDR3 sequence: CASSFTLEGEVQFF. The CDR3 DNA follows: TGTGCCAGCAGCTTTACATTGGAAGGGGAGGTGCAGTTCTTC.

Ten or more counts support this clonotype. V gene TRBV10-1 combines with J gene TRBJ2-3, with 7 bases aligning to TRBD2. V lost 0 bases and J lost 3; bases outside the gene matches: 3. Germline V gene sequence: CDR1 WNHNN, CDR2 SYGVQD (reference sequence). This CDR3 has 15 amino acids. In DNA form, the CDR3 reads TGCGCCAGCAGTGAGTCGGAGGGAGGGACAGATACGCAGTATTTT. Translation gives CASSESEGGTDTQYF.

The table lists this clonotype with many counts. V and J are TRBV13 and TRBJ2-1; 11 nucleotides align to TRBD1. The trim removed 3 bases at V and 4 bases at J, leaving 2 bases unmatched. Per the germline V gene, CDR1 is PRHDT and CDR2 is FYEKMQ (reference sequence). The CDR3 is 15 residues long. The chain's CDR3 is CASSLGQGGYNEQFF. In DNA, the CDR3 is TGTGCCAGCAGCTTGGGACAGGGGGGGTACAATGAGCAGTTCTTC.

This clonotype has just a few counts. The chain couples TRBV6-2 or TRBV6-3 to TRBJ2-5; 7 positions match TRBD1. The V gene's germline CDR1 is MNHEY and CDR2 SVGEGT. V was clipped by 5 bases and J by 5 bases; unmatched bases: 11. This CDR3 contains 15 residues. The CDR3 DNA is TGTGCCAGCAGTGACCCTACAGGGGTGGGGGAGACCCAGTACTTC. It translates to CASSDPTGVGETQYF.

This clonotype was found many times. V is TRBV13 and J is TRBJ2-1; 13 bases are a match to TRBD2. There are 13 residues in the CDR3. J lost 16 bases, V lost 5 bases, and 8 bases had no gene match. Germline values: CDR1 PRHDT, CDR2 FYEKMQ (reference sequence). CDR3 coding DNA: TGTGCCAGCAGCCTGGGACTAGCGGGGCCGTTTTTCTTC. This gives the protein CASSLGLAGPFFF.

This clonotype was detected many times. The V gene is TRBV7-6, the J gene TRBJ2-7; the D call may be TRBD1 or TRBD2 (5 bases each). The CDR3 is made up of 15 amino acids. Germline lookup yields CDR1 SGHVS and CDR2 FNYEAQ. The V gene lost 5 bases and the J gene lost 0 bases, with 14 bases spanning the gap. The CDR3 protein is CASSPHEGPSYEQYF. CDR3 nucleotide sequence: TGTGCCAGCAGCCCACATGAGGGGCCCTCCTACGAGCAGTACTTC.

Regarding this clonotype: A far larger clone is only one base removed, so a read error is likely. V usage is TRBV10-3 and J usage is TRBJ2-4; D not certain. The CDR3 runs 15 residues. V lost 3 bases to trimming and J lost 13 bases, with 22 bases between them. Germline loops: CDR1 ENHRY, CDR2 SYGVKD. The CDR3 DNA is TGTGCCATCAGTGATGGCAGTAGCTCCTACAATGAGCAGTACTTC. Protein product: CAISDGSSSYNEQYF.

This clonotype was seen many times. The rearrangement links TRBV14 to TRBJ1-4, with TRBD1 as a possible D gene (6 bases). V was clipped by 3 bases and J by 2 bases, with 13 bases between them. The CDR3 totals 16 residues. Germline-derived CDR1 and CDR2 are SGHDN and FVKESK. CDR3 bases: TGTGCCAGCAGCCAGAAGAGGAGGGGGACTAATGAAAAACTGTTTTTT. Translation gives CASSQKRRGTNEKLFF.

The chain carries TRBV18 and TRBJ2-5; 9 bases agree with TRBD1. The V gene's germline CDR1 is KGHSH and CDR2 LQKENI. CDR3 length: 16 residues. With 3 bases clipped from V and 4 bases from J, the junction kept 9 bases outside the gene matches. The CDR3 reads CASSPGQGGVGETQYF. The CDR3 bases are TGTGCCAGCTCACCGGGACAGGGAGGCGTGGGAGAGACCCAGTACTTC.

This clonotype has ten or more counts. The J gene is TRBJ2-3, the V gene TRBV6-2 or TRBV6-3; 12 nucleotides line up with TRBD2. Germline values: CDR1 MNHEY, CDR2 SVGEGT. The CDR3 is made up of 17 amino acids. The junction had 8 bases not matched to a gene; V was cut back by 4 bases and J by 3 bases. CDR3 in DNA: TGTGCCAGCAGTTCCACTAGCGGGGGGACCAGAACAGATACGCAGTATTTT. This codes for CASSSTSGGTRTDTQYF.

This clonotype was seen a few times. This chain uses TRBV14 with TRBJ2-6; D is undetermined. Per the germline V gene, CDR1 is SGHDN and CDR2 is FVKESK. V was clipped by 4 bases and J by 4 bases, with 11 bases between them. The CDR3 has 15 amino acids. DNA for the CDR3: TGTGCCAGCAGCCGTTTGGGGTCCGGGGCCAACGTCCTGACTTTC. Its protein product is CASSRLGSGANVLTF.

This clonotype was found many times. The CDR3 DNA reads TGCAGTGCTAGGGGGGGGGGGCCAATTGGGGCCAACGTCCTGACTTTC. It yields the protein CSARGGGPIGANVLTF. The chain uses TRBV20-1 and TRBJ2-6, with D maybe TRBD2 (7 bases). The ends were cut back, 3 bases at V and 3 bases at J, with 15 bases in the middle. This CDR3 contains 16 residues. The germline gives CDR1 DFQATT, CDR2 SNEGSKA (reference sequence).

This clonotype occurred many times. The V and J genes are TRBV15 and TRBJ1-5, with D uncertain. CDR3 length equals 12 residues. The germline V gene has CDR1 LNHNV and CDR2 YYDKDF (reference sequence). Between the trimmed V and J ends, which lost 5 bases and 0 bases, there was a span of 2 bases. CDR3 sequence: CATSGSNQPQHF. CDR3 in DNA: TGTGCCACCAGCGGTAGCAATCAGCCCCAGCATTTT.

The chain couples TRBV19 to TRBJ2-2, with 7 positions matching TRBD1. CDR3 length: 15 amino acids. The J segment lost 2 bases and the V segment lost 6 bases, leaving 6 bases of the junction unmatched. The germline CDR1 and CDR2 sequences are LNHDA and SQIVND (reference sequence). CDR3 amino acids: CASRTDRVNTGELFF. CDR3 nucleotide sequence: TGTGCCAGTAGGACCGACAGGGTTAACACCGGGGAGCTGTTTTTT.

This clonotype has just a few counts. The CDR3 sequence: CATSDFSGNEQFF. The CDR3 coding sequence is TGTGCCACCAGTGATTTCTCGGGGAATGAGCAGTTCTTC. This rearrangement joins TRBV24-1 to TRBJ2-1; a weak D match, TRBD2 (5 bases). The V end lost 1 base, the J end lost 7 bases, and 7 bases lay between the germline ends. The CDR3 has 13 amino acids. Germline CDR1 KGHDR, CDR2 SFDVKD.

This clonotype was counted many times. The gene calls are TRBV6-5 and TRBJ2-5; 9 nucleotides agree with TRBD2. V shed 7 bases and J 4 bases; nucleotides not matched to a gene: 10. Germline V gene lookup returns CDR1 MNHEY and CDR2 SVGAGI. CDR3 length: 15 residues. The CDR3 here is CASTMGASGAETQYF. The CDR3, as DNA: TGTGCCAGCACCATGGGGGCTAGCGGGGCAGAGACCCAGTACTTC.

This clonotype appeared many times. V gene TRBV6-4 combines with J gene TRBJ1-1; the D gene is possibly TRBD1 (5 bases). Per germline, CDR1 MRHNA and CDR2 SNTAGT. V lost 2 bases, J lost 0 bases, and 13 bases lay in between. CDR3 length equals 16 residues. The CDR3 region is CASSDPRQIMNTEAFF. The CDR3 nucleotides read TGTGCCAGCAGTGACCCGAGACAGATCATGAACACTGAAGCTTTCTTT.

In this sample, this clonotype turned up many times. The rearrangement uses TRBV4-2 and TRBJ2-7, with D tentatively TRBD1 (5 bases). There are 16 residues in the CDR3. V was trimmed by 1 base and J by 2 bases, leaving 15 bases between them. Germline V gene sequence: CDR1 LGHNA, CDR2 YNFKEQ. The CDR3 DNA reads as TGTGCCAGCAGCCAAGGTCAGTCAGGGTGGGCCTACGAGCAGTACTTC. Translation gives CASSQGQSGWAYEQYF.

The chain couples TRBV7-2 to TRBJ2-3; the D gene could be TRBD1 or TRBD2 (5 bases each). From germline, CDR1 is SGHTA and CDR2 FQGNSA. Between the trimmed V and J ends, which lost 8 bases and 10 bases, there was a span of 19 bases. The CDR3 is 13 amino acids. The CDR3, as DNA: TGTGCCAGCGCCCTTCGGGGCCCCCGCTCGCAGTATTTT. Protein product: CASALRGPRSQYF.

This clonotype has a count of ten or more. CDR3 sequence: CASSLFLYGEQFF. The CDR3 DNA is TGTGCCAGCAGCCTTTTCTTGTACGGTGAGCAGTTCTTC. This sequence joins TRBV11-2 and TRBJ2-1; no firm D call. This CDR3 spans 13 amino acids. V was pared by 5 bases and J by 9 bases, with 14 bases between. Germline assignment: CDR1 SGHAT and CDR2 FQNNGV.

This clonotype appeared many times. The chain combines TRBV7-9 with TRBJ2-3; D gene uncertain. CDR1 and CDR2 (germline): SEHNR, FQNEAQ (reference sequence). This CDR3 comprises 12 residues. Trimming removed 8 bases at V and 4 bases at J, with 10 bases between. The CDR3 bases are TGTGCCAGCGATGAGTCCCCAGATACGCAGTATTTT. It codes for CASDESPDTQYF. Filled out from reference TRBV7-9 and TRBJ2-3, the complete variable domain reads DTGVSQNPRHKITKRGQNVTFRCDPISEHNRLYWYRQTLGQGPEFLTYFQNEAQLEKSRLLSDRFSAERPKGSFSTLEIQRTEQGDSAMYLCASDESPDTQYFGPGTRLTVL.

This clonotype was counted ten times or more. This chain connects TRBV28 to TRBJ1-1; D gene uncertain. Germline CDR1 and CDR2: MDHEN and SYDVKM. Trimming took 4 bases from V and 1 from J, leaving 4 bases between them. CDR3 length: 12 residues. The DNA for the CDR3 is TGTGCCAGCAGTTCAGGGAACACTGAAGCTTTCTTT. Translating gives CASSSGNTEAFF.